These T cell receptor beta chains were read from a single sample in a study of blood T cells in healthy people across ages. TCRdb re-derived calls from the 5' RACE reads in MiXCR, one entry per CDR3 protein. The sample records around 870,000 distinct CDR3 sequences, under 30% being singletons. Sequencing used blood. These receptors originate from an elderly woman in good health. Each CDR3 is given with its conserved first and last residue. D genes are given only for firm matches. Size is stated for part of the rows, as once, few or many counts, or as a class when the clone is expanded.

J gene,D gene,V gene,clone size,CDR3 DNA,CDR3 protein
TRBJ2-1,.,TRBV20-1,many,TGCAGTGCCACCAGGGGTTCACGGGGCAATGAGCAGTTCTTC,CSATRGSRGNEQFF
TRBJ2-7,TRBD1,TRBV20-1,many,TGCAGTGCTGGCGGACAGGGGATATCCTACGAGCAGTACTTC,CSAGGQGISYEQYF
TRBJ2-3,.,TRBV13,.,TGTGCCAGCAGCCCCCCATCGACTGTCGGCCCAGATACGCAGTATTTT,CASSPPSTVGPDTQYF
TRBJ2-7,TRBD1,TRBV7-7,.,TGTGCTAGCAGCCCTGGACAGGGGGTTCCCTACGAGCAGTACTTC,CASSPGQGVPYEQYF
TRBJ1-2,.,TRBV7-9,many,TGTGCCAGCAATTCGGGAGGGGCCAATTATGGCTACACCTTC,CASNSGGANYGYTF
TRBJ1-6,.,TRBV20-1,few,TGCAGTGCCCGGGGGACGGGTTCCTATAATTCACCCCTCCACTTT,CSARGTGSYNSPLHF
TRBJ2-3,TRBD2,TRBV11-2,.,TGTGCCAGCAGCTTTAGCGGGGAAAGCACAGATACGCAGTATTTT,CASSFSGESTDTQYF
TRBJ1-6,.,TRBV4-3,many,TGCGCCAGCAGCCAAGCCGGAGGGAACCGTAATTCACCCCTCCACTTT,CASSQAGGNRNSPLHF
TRBJ2-7,TRBD2,TRBV6-1,.,TGTGCCAGCAGTCCCCCGACTAGCGGGGGGGCGCATGAGCAGTACTTC,CASSPPTSGGAHEQYF
TRBJ2-3,.,TRBV7-2,.,TGTGCCAGCAGCTTCGACTATGGTCCCCCGTATTTT,CASSFDYGPPYF
TRBJ2-3,.,TRBV9,many,TGTGCCAGCAACTTCCATAGCACAGATACGCAGTATTTT,CASNFHSTDTQYF
TRBJ2-1,.,TRBV28,.,TGTGCCAGCAGTTTACCCGGCAGGGGACCCTACAATGAGCAGTTCTTC,CASSLPGRGPYNEQFF
TRBJ2-7,TRBD1,TRBV20-1,.,TGCAGTGCTCTAACCCGGGACAGGGGGACCCGCGAGCAGTACTTC,CSALTRDRGTREQYF
TRBJ1-2,.,TRBV29-1,many,TGCAGCGGGAACACAGGGAGGGATGGCTACACCTTC,CSGNTGRDGYTF
TRBJ1-5,.,TRBV7-9,many,TGTGCCAGCAGCTTAGGCGCTCAGCCCCAGCATTTT,CASSLGAQPQHF
TRBJ2-1,.,TRBV6-1,many,TGTGCCAGCAGTCCGTCCGGGGCCAGAAGCTCCTACAATGAGCAGTTCTTC,CASSPSGARSSYNEQFF
TRBJ1-5,.,TRBV10-3,.,TGTGCCATCAGTGATCACTCAGGTAGCAATCAGCCCCAGCATTTT,CAISDHSGSNQPQHF
TRBJ1-4,.,TRBV7-9,.,TGTGCCAGCAGCCCTTACGGGTGGCAGGGTAATGAAAAACTGTTTTTT,CASSPYGWQGNEKLFF
TRBJ2-4,TRBD2,TRBV7-2,.,TGTGCCAGCAGCTTAGCGGGTCCGGGACTAAGTGGTCGCTCTTTAGCCAAAAACATTCAGTACTTC,CASSLAGPGLSGRSLAKNIQYF
TRBJ2-7,TRBD2,TRBV6-2/TRBV6-3,.,TGTACCAGCAGCAGTTACGGGGGGGGAACCCAGTACTTC,CTSSSYGGGTQYF
TRBJ2-1,TRBD1,TRBV6-5,.,TGTGCCAGCAGCATGCCGGGACAGGGTAGCAGAGAGCAGTTCTTC,CASSMPGQGSREQFF
TRBJ2-1,TRBD2,TRBV20-1,few,TGCAGTGCTAGGGTCCCCGGACTAGCGGGGGGGTTCTTC,CSARVPGLAGGFF
TRBJ2-3,.,TRBV9,many,TGTGCCAGCAGCCCCCCCCCTCCGAGGGGGGGCCTGTCAGATACGCAGTATTTT,CASSPPPPRGGLSDTQYF
TRBJ2-2,TRBD1,TRBV5-1,.,TGCGCCAGCAGCAACCAGGGGGCTTCCGGGGAGCTGTTTTTT,CASSNQGASGELFF
TRBJ1-6,.,TRBV12-3/TRBV12-4,few,TGTGCCAGCAGTTTGGGGAATTCCCTGAATTCACCCCTCCACTTT,CASSLGNSLNSPLHF
TRBJ2-3,TRBD2,TRBV10-3,once,TGTGCCATCAGTGATGGGGGGGGCACAGATACGCAGTATTTT,CAISDGGGTDTQYF
TRBJ1-2,TRBD1,TRBV12-3/TRBV12-4,.,TGTGCCAGCACACGGACAGGGGGCTCACTATATGGCTACACCTTC,CASTRTGGSLYGYTF
TRBJ1-3,TRBD1,TRBV7-2,.,TGTGCCAGCAGCTCGACAGGGGCCCACTCTGGAAACACCATATATTTT,CASSSTGAHSGNTIYF
TRBJ2-3,TRBD2,TRBV7-2,many,TGTGCCAGCAGCTTCCTACTAGCGGGGGATCTCCCAGATACGCAGTATTTT,CASSFLLAGDLPDTQYF
TRBJ2-5,.,TRBV10-3,.,TGTGCCATCAGCCGGGACGGTGGTGGGGGGACCCAGTACTTC,CAISRDGGGGTQYF
TRBJ2-1,.,TRBV6-2/TRBV6-3,few,TGTGCCAGCAGTAAACGACAGATAAGCAATGAGCAGTTCTTC,CASSKRQISNEQFF
TRBJ2-7,.,TRBV7-2,.,TGTGCCAGCAGCTTAAAGGTCCGAGGGGCATCCTACAATGAGCAGTACTTC,CASSLKVRGASYNEQYF
TRBJ1-6,TRBD1,TRBV6-2/TRBV6-3,.,TGTGCCAGCAGTGCCGGACAGGGGGCTTATTCACCCCTCCACTTT,CASSAGQGAYSPLHF
TRBJ1-1,.,TRBV7-9,many,TGTGCCAGCAGCCAGGACAGTCCTACTGAAGCTTTCTTT,CASSQDSPTEAFF
TRBJ2-2,TRBD1,TRBV11-2,.,TGTGCCAGCAGCTTAGGAGGGGGCAGGCTGAACACCGGGGAGCTGTTTTTT,CASSLGGGRLNTGELFF
TRBJ2-7,.,TRBV6-2/TRBV6-3,many,TGTGCCAGCAGTTACACGAACAGAGGGATTGACCACGAGCAGTACTTC,CASSYTNRGIDHEQYF
TRBJ1-1,.,TRBV20-1,few,TGCAGTGCCAGAAAGCTTAACACTGAAGCTTTCTTT,CSARKLNTEAFF
TRBJ1-4,.,TRBV2,.,TGTGCCAGCTATGGCGGTTTTACGGGTAATGAAAAACTGTTTTTT,CASYGGFTGNEKLFF
TRBJ1-2,.,TRBV6-2/TRBV6-3,.,TGTGCCAGCAGCCGCGGGGGGGCGCGAAACTATGGCTACACCTTC,CASSRGGARNYGYTF
TRBJ1-2,.,TRBV4-1,.,TGCGCCAGCAGCCAAGTTCGGGGGCCGAGCACCTTC,CASSQVRGPSTF
TRBJ2-4,.,TRBV7-2,many,TGTGCCAGCAGTCGAGGCCTAGCCAAAAACATTCAGTACTTC,CASSRGLAKNIQYF
TRBJ1-4,.,TRBV7-9,.,TGTGCCAGCAGCTTAGCGTCCGGGGCTAATGAAAAACTGTTTTTT,CASSLASGANEKLFF
TRBJ2-3,TRBD2,TRBV11-3,.,TGTGCCAGCAGCTCCACCGGTCTAGCGGGGGGGACAGATACGCAGTATTTT,CASSSTGLAGGTDTQYF
TRBJ2-2,TRBD1,TRBV25-1,few,TGTGCCAGCAGTGTGGATAGGGGGCTCGGGGAGCTGTTTTTT,CASSVDRGLGELFF
TRBJ2-2,.,TRBV5-4,.,TGTACCAGCACCCGAGGTGGGGGGCAGAACACCGGGGAGCTGTTTTTT,CTSTRGGGQNTGELFF
TRBJ1-1,.,TRBV5-5,few,TGTGCCAGCAGCTCGTCCCCAGGGGCCCTGAACACTGAAGCTTTCTTT,CASSSSPGALNTEAFF
TRBJ2-3,TRBD2,TRBV27,many,TGTGCCAGCAGTCCCGACCTCCCGCGGTCTAGCGGGGGGACCTACACAGATACGCAGTATTTT,CASSPDLPRSSGGTYTDTQYF
TRBJ1-1,.,TRBV6-5,.,TGTGCCAGCAGGGCGGGGCTGCAGGGCACTGAAGCTTTCTTT,CASRAGLQGTEAFF